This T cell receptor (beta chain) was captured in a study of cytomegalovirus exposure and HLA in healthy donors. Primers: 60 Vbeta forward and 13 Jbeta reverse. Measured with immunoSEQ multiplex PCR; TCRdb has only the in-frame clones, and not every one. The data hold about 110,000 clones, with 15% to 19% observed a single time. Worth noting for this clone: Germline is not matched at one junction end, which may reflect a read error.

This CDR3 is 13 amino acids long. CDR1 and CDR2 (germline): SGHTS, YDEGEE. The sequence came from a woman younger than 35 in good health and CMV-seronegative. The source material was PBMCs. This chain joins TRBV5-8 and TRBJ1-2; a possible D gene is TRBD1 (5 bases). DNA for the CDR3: TGTGCCAGCATCTTGCGGGGGAGGCGTGGCTACACCTTC. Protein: CASILRGRRGYTF.